These 16 T cell receptor beta chains share one sample of origin, sequenced in a study of blood T cell repertoires in COVID-19. Measured with immunoSEQ multiplex PCR; TCRdb has only the in-frame clones, and not every one. The sample contains about 140,000 clones, 80% to 85% of which appear only once. Source material: peripheral blood. The receptor source for this set is a man aged 25-40 years with COVID-19, enrolled during active disease.

The chain links TRBV13 to TRBJ1-1; D not resolved. CDR1 is PRHDT, CDR2 FYEKMQ, per germline (reference sequence). The CDR3 spans 14 residues. V lost 0 bases and J lost 0, with 5 bases in between. CDR3 in amino acids: CASSLGGVNTEAFF. The CDR3 region has the DNA TGTGCCAGCAGCTTAGGCGGAGTGAACACTGAAGCTTTCTTT. Full variable domain (rest looked up from reference TRBV13 and TRBJ1-1): AAGVIQSPRHLIKEKRETATLKCYPIPRHDTVYWYQQGPGQDPQFLISFYEKMQSDKGSIPDRFSAQQFSDYHSELNMSSLELGDSALYFCASSLGGVNTEAFFGQGTRLTVV.

The J gene is TRBJ2-3, the V gene TRBV5-5; a weak D match, TRBD2 (5 bases). The CDR3 has 13 residues. With 1 base removed from V and 5 bases from J, the gap between germline ends came to 8 bases. Germline V CDR1 and CDR2: SGHKS, YYEKEE (reference sequence). The CDR3 bases are TGTGCCAGCAGCTTGTCCGGAGGAGATACGCAGTATTTT. Translation gives CASSLSGGDTQYF.

The rearrangement links TRBV9 to TRBJ2-6; 11 bases agree with TRBD2. CDR1 SGDLS and CDR2 YYNGEE come from the germline V gene. The ends lost 7 bases at V and 3 bases at J; junction bases unmatched: 9. CDR3 length equals 17 residues. CDR3: CASAGLAGGYGANVLTF. The DNA of the CDR3 is TGTGCCAGCGCGGGGCTAGCGGGAGGTTATGGGGCCAACGTCCTGACTTTC.

The rearrangement uses TRBV4-1 and TRBJ2-7; TRBD2 aligns across 7 bases. The germline V gene has CDR1 MGHRA and CDR2 YSYEKL. Germline trimming cut 8 bases from V and 2 bases from J; bases unmatched to any gene: 12. CDR3 length: 15 amino acids. The CDR3 bases are TGCGCCAGCCGCGGAGCGGGAATTGGGGCCTACGAGCAGTACTTC. It encodes CASRGAGIGAYEQYF.

The rearrangement links TRBV13 to TRBJ2-5, with D possibly matching TRBD2 (5 bases). CDR1 is PRHDT, CDR2 FYEKMQ, per germline (reference sequence). Trimming cost V 5 bases and J 4 bases, with 20 bases left between them. The CDR3 has 16 amino acids. The DNA for the CDR3 is TGTGCCAGCAGCCAGCGAGGGCGGCGGGTATTAGAGACCCAGTACTTC. It codes for CASSQRGRRVLETQYF.

In its sample, this clone was seen once. The chain carries TRBV6-2 or TRBV6-3 and TRBJ1-5, with 7 bases identical to TRBD1. Germline CDR1 is MNHEY and CDR2 is SVGEGT. The junction had 8 bases not matched to a gene; V was cut back by 5 bases and J by 1 base. CDR3 length: 16 residues. The CDR3 reads CASSPETGWSNQPQHF. CDR3 in DNA: TGTGCCAGCAGTCCCGAGACAGGGTGGAGCAATCAGCCCCAGCATTTT.

Here the CDR3 reads CASSFHRGTGELFF. The CDR3 coding sequence is TGTGCCAGCAGTTTTCACAGGGGGACGGGGGAGCTGTTTTTT. The chain carries TRBV6-2 or TRBV6-3 and TRBJ2-2; 8 bases line up with TRBD1. This CDR3 is built from 14 residues. The V segment lost 4 bases and the J segment 8 bases; nucleotides outside the gene matches: 6. Germline lookup yields CDR1 MNHEY and CDR2 SVGEGT.

The chain uses TRBV10-2 and TRBJ2-7, with TRBD2 matching 15 bases. V dropped 8 bases and J dropped 5; count of bases not matched to a gene: 1. The CDR3 has 13 amino acids. Germline CDR1 is WSHSY and CDR2 is SAAADI. The CDR3 nucleotides read TGCGCCAGCCGGACTAGCGGGAGGGACGAGCAGTACTTC. It encodes CASRTSGRDEQYF.

The chain uses TRBV18 and TRBJ1-1, with D possibly being TRBD1 (5 bases). The CDR3 is made up of 14 amino acids. V lost 4 bases and J 6 bases, leaving 15 bases between the germline ends. Germline V CDR1 and CDR2: KGHSH, LQKENI. The CDR3 here is CASSRQGQEAEAFF. The CDR3 nucleotides read TGTGCCAGCTCACGGCAGGGTCAGGAAGCTGAAGCTTTCTTT. Full variable domain (rest looked up from reference TRBV18 and TRBJ1-1): NAGVMQNPRHLVRRRGQEARLRCSPMKGHSHVYWYRQLPEEGLKFMVYLQKENIIDESGMPKERFSAEFPKEGPSILRIQQVVRGDSAAYFCASSRQGQEAEAFFGQGTRLTVV.

This sequence joins TRBV29-1 and TRBJ2-7; D ambiguous. The germline CDR1 and CDR2 sequences are SQVTM and ANQGSEA. The CDR3 contains 10 residues. Trimming removed 6 bases from V and 4 bases from J, with 7 bases in between. CDR3 region: CSVKSYEQYF. The CDR3 coding sequence is TGCAGCGTGAAGAGTTACGAGCAGTACTTC.

The V gene is TRBV11-2, the J gene TRBJ1-2; D perhaps matches TRBD1 (6 bases). Germline loops: CDR1 SGHAT, CDR2 FQNNGV. The V end lost 5 bases, the J end lost 8 bases, and 15 bases lay between the germline ends. This CDR3 has 13 residues. Here the CDR3 reads CASSLGGGLGYTF. The CDR3 DNA reads TGTGCCAGCAGCCTTGGTGGGGGCTTGGGCTACACCTTC.

This clone was detected a few times. The gene calls are TRBV2 and TRBJ1-5; D is ambiguous. V dropped 6 bases and J dropped 0 bases, with 6 bases sitting between them. This CDR3 has 13 residues. The germline V gene encodes CDR1 SNHLY and CDR2 FYNNEI. CDR3 sequence: CASSRSSNQPQHF. Written as DNA, the CDR3 is TGTGCCAGCAGCAGATCTAGCAATCAGCCCCAGCATTTT.

CDR3 residues: CASSVGTSGSYEQYF. The CDR3 DNA is TGTGCCAGCAGTGTAGGGACTAGCGGCTCCTACGAGCAGTACTTC. The chain recombines TRBV2 with TRBJ2-7; TRBD2 matches at 11 bases. CDR1 and CDR2 (germline): SNHLY, FYNNEI. Trimming cost V 4 bases and J 0 bases; bases outside gene matches: 2. The CDR3 extends over 15 amino acids.

This chain uses TRBV30 with TRBJ2-7; D remains unclear. The CDR3 runs to 11 residues. Germline assignment: CDR1 GTSNPN and CDR2 SVGIG (reference sequence). The V gene lost 1 base and the J gene lost 7 bases, with 8 bases spanning the gap. The CDR3 loop reads CAWSAILEQYF. The CDR3 coding sequence is TGTGCCTGGAGTGCGATACTAGAGCAGTACTTC.

The chain joins TRBV30 to TRBJ1-5, with 8 bases lining up with TRBD1. Germline assignment: CDR1 GTSNPN and CDR2 SVGIG (reference sequence). This CDR3 has 15 amino acids. Trimming took 3 bases from V and 4 from J; bases not matched to a gene: 8. The CDR3 DNA is TGTGCCTGGAGCACAGACAGGGGTGTAAATCAGCCCCAGCATTTT. Its translation: CAWSTDRGVNQPQHF. Supplemented by reference TRBV30 and TRBJ1-5, the full variable domain reads SQTIHQWPATLVQPVGSPLSLECTVEGTSNPNLYWYRQAAGRGLQLLFYSVGIGQISSEVPQNLSASRPQDRQFILSSKKLLLSDSGFYLCAWSTDRGVNQPQHFGDGTRLSIL.

This CDR3 reads CASTNRGSGYTF. In DNA form, the CDR3 reads TGTGCCAGCACCAATAGGGGCTCTGGCTACACCTTC. The chain carries TRBV12-3 or TRBV12-4 and TRBJ1-2; a weak D match, TRBD1 (5 bases). V lost 7 bases and J lost 7, with 13 bases in between. The CDR3 sequence is 12 residues long.